One sample yielded the 14 T cell receptor beta chains listed below, sequenced in a study of blood T cell repertoires in COVID-19. Produced via immunoSEQ multiplex PCR; TCRdb's table is partial and in-frame only. The sample includes roughly 43,000 clones, around 86% seen only once; the top ten take just under 8.5%. Sequenced: peripheral blood. These receptors came from a man in his sixties with active COVID-19.

The chain links TRBV24-1 to TRBJ2-1; D is possibly TRBD2 (6 bases). From germline, CDR1 is KGHDR and CDR2 SFDVKD. This CDR3 spans 16 amino acids. V was clipped by 3 bases and J by 2 bases, with 13 bases between them. CDR3 nucleotide sequence: TGTGCCACCAGTGATCGAGCGGGTTCCGCCTACAATGAGCAGTTCTTC. This encodes CATSDRAGSAYNEQFF.

This chain connects TRBV28 to TRBJ2-7, with 7 bases fitting TRBD2. The V and J ends lost 8 bases and 0 bases, in that order; junction bases with no gene match: 16. The CDR3 runs to 17 residues. Germline V gene data show CDR1 as MDHEN and CDR2 as SYDVKM. CDR3 protein: CASLPGVGGEGSYEQYF. The CDR3 nucleotides are TGTGCCAGCCTCCCTGGAGTTGGGGGGGAGGGCTCCTACGAGCAGTACTTC.

The chain uses TRBV3-1 (or the pseudogene TRBV3-2) and TRBJ2-4; TRBD2 aligns across 11 bases. CDR3 length: 18 amino acids. Losses at the gene ends were 1 base for V and 4 bases for J; bases not matched to a gene: 9. Germline V gene data show CDR1 as LGHDT and CDR2 as YNNKEL (reference sequence). CDR3 amino acids: CASSQAPRASGRKNIQYF. The CDR3 DNA reads as TGTGCCAGCAGCCAAGCCCCTAGGGCTAGCGGGAGGAAAAACATTCAGTACTTC.

The V and J genes are TRBV4-2 and TRBJ2-6, with D uncertain. V was pared by 9 bases and J by 1 base, with 10 bases between. The CDR3 spans 14 residues. Germline CDR1 LGHNA, CDR2 YNFKEQ. The CDR3 DNA sequence: TGTGCCAGTCGCCCGGAGTCTGGGGCCAACGTCCTGACTTTC. This codes for CASRPESGANVLTF.

Within the sample, this clone is medium-sized. DNA for the CDR3: TGCGCCAGCAGCCAAGGACTAGCGGGAGGGCCTCCCGAGCAGTACTTC. This codes for CASSQGLAGGPPEQYF. The gene calls are TRBV4-3 and TRBJ2-7; 14 positions agree with TRBD2. The CDR3 is 16 amino acids. Germline trimming cut 1 base from V and 6 bases from J; bases unmatched to any gene: 5. Germline V CDR1 and CDR2: LGHNA, YSLEER.

This sequence joins TRBV25-1 and TRBJ2-1; 9 bases agree with TRBD2. With 5 bases clipped from V and 4 bases from J, the junction kept 3 bases outside the gene matches. The CDR3 is made up of 14 amino acids. Germline V CDR1 and CDR2: MGHDK, SYGVNS. As DNA, the CDR3 is TGTGCCAGCAGTCTGGCGGGGGGGTACAATGAGCAGTTCTTC. Its protein product is CASSLAGGYNEQFF.

The rearrangement uses TRBV15 and TRBJ2-1; 8 bases match TRBD2. Germline V lookup: CDR1 LNHNV, CDR2 YYDKDF (reference sequence). The CDR3 is 16 residues long. The trim removed 0 bases at V and 7 bases at J, leaving 8 bases unmatched. CDR3 in DNA: TGTGCCACCAGCAGAGATTCGAGCGGGAGTTATAATGAGCAGTTCTTC. Protein: CATSRDSSGSYNEQFF.

The rearrangement links TRBV19 to TRBJ2-1; 13 bases align to TRBD2. The CDR3 contains 15 residues. The germline V gene has CDR1 LNHDA and CDR2 SQIVND (reference sequence). J was trimmed by 8 bases and V by 2 bases; bases with no gene match: 3. CDR3 sequence: CASSITSGRAHEQFF. The DNA for the CDR3 is TGTGCCAGTAGTATAACTAGCGGGAGGGCACATGAGCAGTTCTTC. Looking up the rest from reference TRBV19 and TRBJ2-1 gives the full variable domain: DGGITQSPKYLFRKEGQNVTLSCEQNLNHDAMYWYRQDPGQGLRLIYYSQIVNDFQKGDIAEGYSVSREKKESFPLTVTSAQKNPTAFYLCASSITSGRAHEQFFGPGTRLTVL.

The V call is TRBV5-1, the J call TRBJ2-5, with D possibly TRBD1 on 5 matching bases. The CDR3 loop spans 16 amino acids. Germline CDR1 is SGHRS and CDR2 is YFSETQ. Trimming took 4 bases from V and 3 from J, leaving 19 bases between them. CDR3 nucleotides: TGCGCCAGCAGCGTAGACCGGTGGGGCAGCAAAGAGACCCAGTACTTC. Translating gives CASSVDRWGSKETQYF.

In this sample, this clone turned up a few times. The V call is TRBV7-3, the J call TRBJ1-3; 9 bases match TRBD1. Trimming took 5 bases from V and 2 from J; bases not matched to a gene: 4. Germline CDR1 reads SGHTA; CDR2 reads FQGTGA. The CDR3 runs to 15 residues. The CDR3 nucleotides read TGTGCCAGCAGCGCCGGACAGGGGACTGGAAACACCATATATTTT. Its protein is CASSAGQGTGNTIYF. Using reference TRBV7-3 and TRBJ1-3 for the parts outside the CDR3, the full variable domain is GAGVSQTPSNKVTEKGKYVELRCDPISGHTALYWYRQSLGQGPEFLIYFQGTGAADDSGLPNDRFFAVRPEGSVSTLKIQRTERGDSAVYLCASSAGQGTGNTIYFGEGSWLTVV.

The V and J genes are TRBV4-3 and TRBJ1-2; TRBD1 matches at 8 bases. The trim removed 1 base at V and 7 bases at J, leaving 5 bases unmatched. Germline values: CDR1 LGHNA, CDR2 YSLEER. This CDR3 contains 14 residues. CDR3 sequence: CASSQGQGMGGYTF. The CDR3 DNA reads TGCGCCAGCAGCCAAGGACAGGGGATGGGTGGCTACACCTTC.

The chain links TRBV19 to TRBJ2-7; 10 bases align to TRBD2. The CDR3 runs 14 residues. V was pared by 3 bases and J by 2 bases, with 1 base of the junction left unmatched. Germline CDR1 reads LNHDA; CDR2 reads SQIVND (reference sequence). CDR3 coding DNA: TGTGCCAGTAGTATCACTAGCGGGACCTACGAGCAGTACTTC. This sequence encodes CASSITSGTYEQYF.

The chain joins TRBV4-3 to TRBJ2-7; 9 bases align to TRBD2. CDR3 size: 15 residues. Germline CDR1 is LGHNA and CDR2 is YSLEER. V was clipped by 4 bases and J by 3 bases; unmatched bases: 7. CDR3 nucleotide sequence: TGCGCCAGCAGCCGTATGGGACTAGCTGGCTACGAGCAGTACTTC. Translation gives CASSRMGLAGYEQYF.

Here the CDR3 reads CASSPPDYLGFNEQFF. In DNA, the CDR3 is TGTGCCAGCTCACCCCCGGACTACCTCGGGTTCAATGAGCAGTTCTTC. This rearrangement joins TRBV18 to TRBJ2-1; TRBD2 is a possible D gene (6 bases). CDR3 length: 16 residues. V lost 3 bases to trimming and J lost 6 bases, with 18 bases between them. Germline V CDR1 and CDR2: KGHSH, LQKENI. The full variable domain, with the rest looked up from reference TRBV18 and TRBJ2-1, is NAGVMQNPRHLVRRRGQEARLRCSPMKGHSHVYWYRQLPEEGLKFMVYLQKENIIDESGMPKERFSAEFPKEGPSILRIQQVVRGDSAAYFCASSPPDYLGFNEQFFGPGTRLTVL.